A single sample is the source of the 9 T cell receptor beta chains below, sequenced in a study of blood T cells in healthy people across ages. Alongside a J-beta primer mix, a sample-barcoded 5' primer served in a second PCR lasting about 7 to 11 cycles. TCRdb reprocessed the 5' RACE reads with MiXCR, giving one entry per CDR3 protein. The sample carries roughly 790,000 distinct CDR3 sequences, approximately 43% recorded once. Sequenced input: blood. The origin of the receptors is an older woman in good health.

The chain recombines TRBV12-3 or TRBV12-4 with TRBJ2-5; D is tentatively TRBD1 or TRBD2 (5 bases each). The DNA end favors TRBJ2-7, so the J call may be wrong. CDR3 length: 15 amino acids. CDR3 nucleotides: TGTGCCAGCAGACCCTCGGGGCAGTCAACCTACGAGCAGTACTTC. This gives the protein CASRPSGQSTYEQYF.

This clonotype has only a few counts. At one end the junction does not follow the germline gene, possibly because of a read error. The chain joins TRBV10-3 to TRBJ2-1; tentative D call: TRBD2 (5 bases). The CDR3 has 13 residues. The germline CDR1 and CDR2 sequences are ENHRY and SYGVKD. The CDR3 DNA reads TGTACCATCAGTGAGTCGAGAGGGAATGAGCAGTTCTTC. Translation gives CTISESRGNEQFF.

The chain carries TRBV10-3 and TRBJ1-2; D gene uncertain. Between the trimmed V and J ends, which lost 8 bases and 6 bases, there was a span of 13 bases. The CDR3 sequence is 12 residues long. From germline, CDR1 is ENHRY and CDR2 SYGVKD. The CDR3 sequence: CAILGRADGYTF. The CDR3 nucleotides read TGTGCCATCCTTGGGAGGGCGGATGGCTACACCTTC.

This clonotype was detected only a few times. The chain has TRBV9 and TRBJ2-7, with 12 bases identical to TRBD2. The CDR3 loop spans 18 amino acids. The V gene end was trimmed by 3 bases and the J gene end by 2 bases; junction bases not matched to a gene: 12. Germline CDR1 and CDR2: SGDLS and YYNGEE. CDR3 sequence: CASSELLAGGSMTYEQYF. CDR3 DNA sequence: TGTGCCAGCAGCGAGCTACTAGCGGGAGGATCAATGACCTACGAGCAGTACTTC.

In its sample, this clonotype was seen a few times. The chain joins TRBV12-3 or TRBV12-4 to TRBJ1-5, with a possible D match to TRBD1 (5 bases). The V end was cut by 4 bases, the J end by 7 bases, with 8 bases between. The CDR3 spans 12 residues. The CDR3 DNA reads TGTGCCAGCAGTTACCGGGACCAGCCCCAGCATTTT. This translates into CASSYRDQPQHF.

The gene calls are TRBV3-1 and TRBJ2-5, with D tentatively TRBD1 (6 bases). The DNA end is a closer match to TRBJ2-7, so the J assignment may be wrong. In germline, CDR1 is LGHDT, CDR2 YNNKEL (reference sequence). The CDR3 sequence is 17 residues long. CDR3 DNA sequence: TGTGCCAGCAGCCAAGGTCCTTCATGGGGGCCTTCCTACGAGCAGTACTTC. This gives the protein CASSQGPSWGPSYEQYF.

In its sample, this clonotype was seen many times. The chain carries TRBV24-1 and TRBJ2-3; 9 nucleotides agree with TRBD1. The CDR3 has 12 amino acids. Trimming at V came to 10 bases and at J to 8 bases, leaving 6 bases not matched to a gene. Germline V gene lookup returns CDR1 KGHDR and CDR2 SFDVKD. CDR3 region: CATDRGDGTQYF. CDR3 nucleotide sequence: TGTGCCACGGACAGGGGAGACGGTACGCAGTATTTT.

On this clonotype itself: This may stem from a read error, because a much larger clone lies one nucleotide away. The rearrangement joins TRBV29-1 to TRBJ2-5; 9 nucleotides agree with TRBD2. V lost 3 bases, J lost 11 bases, and 10 bases stayed unmatched. The CDR3 loop spans 13 amino acids. CDR1 and CDR2 from the germline V gene are SQVTM and ANQGSEA. CDR3 nucleotide sequence: TGCAGCGTTGATGCGGGGGGGACGGATGAGCAGTACTTC. This encodes CSVDAGGTDEQYF.

There are a few counts of this clonotype. V gene TRBV7-8 combines with J gene TRBJ2-1; the match to TRBD1 covers 9 bases. CDR3 size: 14 residues. V lost 5 bases and J lost 9; bases outside the gene matches: 8. The germline CDR1 and CDR2 sequences are SGHVS and FQNEAQ. For the CDR3, the DNA is TGTGCCAGCAGCCCGGGACAGGGTTTAGGTGAGCAGTTCTTC. Protein sequence: CASSPGQGLGEQFF.